This TCR beta chain was documented in a study of blood T cell repertoires in COVID-19. Generated by immunoSEQ multiplex PCR, the TCRdb table keeps only in-frame clones and is missing some. This table holds 150,000 to 200,000 clones, about nine tenths found once. There are 15 residues in the CDR3. V was clipped by 7 bases and J by 2 bases; unmatched bases: 10. Germline V gene lookup returns CDR1 SGHTA and CDR2 FQGNSA. Sequenced input: peripheral blood. This receptor was taken from a man younger than 35 who had recovered from COVID-19. The chain combines TRBV7-2 with TRBJ1-1, with TRBD1 matching over 7 bases. As DNA, the CDR3 is TGTGCCAGCATCCTAACCGGGACAGCCAACACTGAAGCTTTCTTT. Encoded protein: CASILTGTANTEAFF. The variable domain in full, completed from reference TRBV7-2 and TRBJ1-1, reads GAGVSQSPSNKVTEKGKDVELRCDPISGHTALYWYRQSLGQGLEFLIYFQGNSAPDKSGLPSDRFSAERTGGSVSTLTIQRTQQEDSAVYLCASILTGTANTEAFFGQGTRLTVV.